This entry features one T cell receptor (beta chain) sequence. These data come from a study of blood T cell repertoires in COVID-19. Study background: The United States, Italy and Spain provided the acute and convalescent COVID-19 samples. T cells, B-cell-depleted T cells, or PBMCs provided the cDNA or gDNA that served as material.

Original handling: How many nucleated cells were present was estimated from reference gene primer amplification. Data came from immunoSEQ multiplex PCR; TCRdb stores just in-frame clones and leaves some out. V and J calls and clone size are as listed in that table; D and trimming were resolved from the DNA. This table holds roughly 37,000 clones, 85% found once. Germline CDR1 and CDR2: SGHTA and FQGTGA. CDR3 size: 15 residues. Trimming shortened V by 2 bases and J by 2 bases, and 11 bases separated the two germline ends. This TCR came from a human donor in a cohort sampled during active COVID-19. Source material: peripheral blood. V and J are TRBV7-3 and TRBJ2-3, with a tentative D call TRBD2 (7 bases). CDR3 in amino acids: CASSLAGATTDTQYF. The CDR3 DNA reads TGTGCCAGCAGCTTAGCGGGGGCCACCACAGATACGCAGTATTTT.